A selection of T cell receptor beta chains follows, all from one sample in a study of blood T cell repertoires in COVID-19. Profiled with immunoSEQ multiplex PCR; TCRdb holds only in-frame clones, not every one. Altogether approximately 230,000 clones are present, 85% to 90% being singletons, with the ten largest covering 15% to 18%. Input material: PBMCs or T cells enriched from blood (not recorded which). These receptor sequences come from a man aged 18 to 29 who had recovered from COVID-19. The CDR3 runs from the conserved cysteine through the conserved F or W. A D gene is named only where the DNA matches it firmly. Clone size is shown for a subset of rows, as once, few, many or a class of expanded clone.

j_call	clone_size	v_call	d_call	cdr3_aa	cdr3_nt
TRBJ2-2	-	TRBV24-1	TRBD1	CATHVDRGQGSGELFF	TGTGCCACCCATGTCGACCGGGGACAGGGGTCCGGGGAGCTGTTTTTT
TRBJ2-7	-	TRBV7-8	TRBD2	CASSLPGGAQPRSYEQYF	TGTGCCAGCAGCCTCCCCGGGGGGGCCCAACCAAGATCCTACGAGCAGTACTTC
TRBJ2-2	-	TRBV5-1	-	CASSLFGANTGELFF	TGCGCCAGCAGCTTGTTCGGGGCGAACACCGGGGAGCTGTTTTTT
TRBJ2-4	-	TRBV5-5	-	CASSRPGVAKNIQYF	TGTGCCAGCAGCCGCCCGGGGGTAGCCAAAAACATTCAGTACTTC
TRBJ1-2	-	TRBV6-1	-	CASSEAETANYGYTF	TGTGCCAGCAGTGAAGCCGAGACAGCCAACTATGGCTACACCTTC
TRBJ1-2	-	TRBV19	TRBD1	CASKRAGGHLGYGYTF	TGTGCCAGTAAGAGGGCAGGGGGCCATCTAGGCTATGGCTACACCTTC
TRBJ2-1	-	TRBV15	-	CATSSIGWASYNEQFF	TGTGCCACCAGCAGTATCGGCTGGGCCTCCTACAATGAGCAGTTCTTC
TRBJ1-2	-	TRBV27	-	CASWPPDGYGYTF	TGTGCCAGCTGGCCCCCAGACGGGTATGGCTACACCTTC
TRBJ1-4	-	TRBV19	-	CASSIVGRTNEKLFF	TGTGCCAGTAGTATAGTCGGTCGGACAAATGAAAAACTGTTTTTT
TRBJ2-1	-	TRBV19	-	CASSMVASLYNEQFF	TGTGCCAGTAGTATGGTAGCGTCTCTCTACAATGAGCAGTTCTTC
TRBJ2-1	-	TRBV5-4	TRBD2	CASSLGTSGGTTYNEQFF	TGTGCCAGCAGCTTGGGGACTAGCGGGGGTACCACGTACAATGAGCAGTTCTTC
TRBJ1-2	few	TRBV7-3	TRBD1	CASSTGTGGRGYTF	TGTGCCAGCAGCACCGGGACAGGGGGCAGAGGCTACACCTTC
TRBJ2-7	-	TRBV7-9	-	CASSSRGDNPYEQYF	TGTGCCAGCAGCTCCAGGGGGGACAACCCCTACGAGCAGTACTTC
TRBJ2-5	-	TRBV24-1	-	CATSDRGEETQYF	TGTGCCACCAGTGATCGCGGAGAAGAGACCCAGTACTTC
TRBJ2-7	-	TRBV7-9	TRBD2	CASSSRDYGSYEQYF	TGTGCCAGCAGCTCACGGGACTACGGCTCCTACGAGCAGTACTTC
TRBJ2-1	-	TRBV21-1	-	CASSKGGLAGTYNEQFF	TGTGCCAGCAGCAAAGGAGGACTAGCGGGGACCTACAATGAGCAGTTCTTC
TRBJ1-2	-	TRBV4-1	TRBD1	CASSQDLTAPYSQGLRYGYTF	TGCGCCAGCAGCCAAGACCTAACCGCACCATATTCACAGGGGTTGAGGTATGGCTACACCTTC
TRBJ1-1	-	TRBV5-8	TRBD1	CASSLEGARYTEAFF	TGTGCCAGCAGCTTAGAGGGGGCGAGGTACACTGAAGCTTTCTTT
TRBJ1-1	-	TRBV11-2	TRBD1	CASSLGQMNTEAFF	TGTGCCAGCAGCTTGGGACAGATGAACACTGAAGCTTTCTTT
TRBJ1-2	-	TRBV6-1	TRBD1	CASSEAWTGEGFTF	TGTGCCAGCAGTGAAGCCTGGACAGGGGAGGGATTCACCTTC
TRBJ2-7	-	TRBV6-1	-	CASSEAEGVTQYF	TGTGCCAGCAGTGAAGCCGAGGGAGTCACGCAGTACTTC
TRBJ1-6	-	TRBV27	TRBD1	CASSALDRGNSPLHF	TGTGCCAGCAGCGCTTTGGACAGGGGGAACTCACCCCTCCACTTT
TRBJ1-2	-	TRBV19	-	CASSIDGRGDYGYTF	TGTGCCAGTAGTATAGATGGACGGGGGGACTATGGCTACACCTTC
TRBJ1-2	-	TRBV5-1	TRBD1	CASSLAGTDYYGYTF	TGCGCCAGCAGCTTGGCCGGGACAGACTACTATGGCTACACCTTC
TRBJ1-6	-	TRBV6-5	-	CASSPLRDSPLHF	TGTGCCAGCAGTCCCCTCAGGGATTCACCCCTCCACTTT
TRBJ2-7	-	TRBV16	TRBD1	CASSRPGTELEQYF	TGTGCCAGCAGCCGACCCGGGACAGAGCTGGAGCAGTACTTC
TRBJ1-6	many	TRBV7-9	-	CPTSTHDRGGVNSPLHF	TGTCCCACCAGCACCCACGACCGGGGGGGAGTAAATTCACCCCTCCACTTT
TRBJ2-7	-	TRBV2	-	CATATGFALSSYEQYF	TGTGCCACCGCCACAGGTTTTGCCCTAAGCTCCTACGAGCAGTACTTC
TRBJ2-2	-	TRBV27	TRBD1	CASSPGQGEGGELFF	TGTGCCAGCAGCCCGGGACAGGGAGAGGGCGGGGAGCTGTTTTTT
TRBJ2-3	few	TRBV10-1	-	CASSGGQIGDTQYF	TGCGCCAGCAGTGGAGGACAGATTGGGGATACGCAGTATTTT
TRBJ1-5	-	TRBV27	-	CASSWSSNQPQHF	TGTGCCAGCAGTTGGAGTAGCAATCAGCCCCAGCATTTT
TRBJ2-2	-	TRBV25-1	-	CASGGTVSGELFF	TGTGCCAGCGGGGGGACAGTGTCCGGGGAGCTGTTTTTT
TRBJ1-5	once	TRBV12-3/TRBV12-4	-	CAIGGNQPQHF	TGTGCGATAGGAGGCAATCAGCCCCAGCATTTT
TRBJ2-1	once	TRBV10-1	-	CASSESVAGGHNEQFF	TGCGCCAGCAGTGAGTCGGTGGCGGGCGGTCACAATGAGCAGTTCTTC
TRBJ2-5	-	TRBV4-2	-	CASSQENTVQETQYF	TGTGCCAGCAGCCAAGAAAACACAGTCCAAGAGACCCAGTACTTC
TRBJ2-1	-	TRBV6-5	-	CASSRPEGTDQFF	TGTGCCAGCAGTCGGCCGGAGGGGACGGACCAGTTCTTC
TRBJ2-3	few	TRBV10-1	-	CASSDWRGEKDTQYF	TGCGCCAGCAGTGACTGGAGGGGAGAGAAAGATACGCAGTATTTT
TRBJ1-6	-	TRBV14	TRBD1	CASSSRQGRDSPLHF	TGTGCCAGCAGCTCCCGACAGGGTCGTGATTCACCCCTCCACTTT
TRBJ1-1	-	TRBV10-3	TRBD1	CAISHRGNTEAFF	TGTGCCATCAGCCACAGGGGGAACACTGAAGCTTTCTTT
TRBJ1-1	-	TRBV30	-	CACPTNANTEAFF	TGTGCCTGCCCGACAAACGCGAACACTGAAGCTTTCTTT
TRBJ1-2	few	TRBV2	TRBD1	CASTEGQVGYTF	TGTGCCAGCACCGAGGGACAGGTTGGCTACACCTTC
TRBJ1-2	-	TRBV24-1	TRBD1	CATSDEQGASGYTF	TGTGCCACCAGTGATGAACAGGGGGCAAGTGGCTACACCTTC
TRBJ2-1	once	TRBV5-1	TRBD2	CASSLAPPSGGAPNEQFF	TGCGCCAGCAGCTTGGCCCCGCCTAGCGGGGGGGCACCGAATGAGCAGTTCTTC
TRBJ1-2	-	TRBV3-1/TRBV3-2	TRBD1	CASSQQGGRDNGYTF	TGTGCCAGCAGCCAGCAAGGGGGCAGGGATAATGGCTACACCTTC
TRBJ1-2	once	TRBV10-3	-	CAITELGYGYTF	TGTGCCATCACAGAGCTAGGCTATGGCTACACCTTC
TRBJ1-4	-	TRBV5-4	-	CASSTLQDNEKLFF	TGTGCCAGCAGCACACTACAGGATAATGAAAAACTGTTTTTT
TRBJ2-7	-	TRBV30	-	CAWSVSSYEQYF	TGTGCCTGGAGTGTATCCAGCTACGAGCAGTACTTC
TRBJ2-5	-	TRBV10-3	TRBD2	CAISTGLAGVETQYF	TGTGCCATCAGTACGGGACTAGCGGGAGTGGAGACCCAGTACTTC
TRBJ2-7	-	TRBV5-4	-	CASSGTGIHEQYF	TGTGCCAGCAGCGGTACAGGGATCCACGAGCAGTACTTC
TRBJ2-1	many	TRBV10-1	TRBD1	CASSTGQQNEQFF	TGCGCCAGCAGTACGGGACAGCAAAATGAGCAGTTCTTC